Each of the 11 T cell receptor beta chains below was sequenced from the same sample in a study of tumor and adjacent non-tumor tissue in lung cancer. No cell sorting was done before RNA was extracted from the tissue. Three rounds of nested PCR, following a modified ARM-PCR protocol, produced the TCRbeta library. TCRdb fed the multiplex PCR reads into MiXCR, producing one record per CDR3 protein. Of around 200,000 distinct CDR3 sequences in the sample, about 71% were seen once. Material for sequencing was lung tumor tissue. The receptors stem from a man aged 55 to 70 with non-small cell lung cancer.

Note on this clonotype: This may come from a read error, since a much larger clone is one base off. CDR3 loop: CASSQGGFPRAGELFF. As DNA, the CDR3 is TGCGCCAGCAGCCAAGGGGGGTTCCCACGTGCCGGGGAGCTGTTTTTT. The rearrangement joins TRBV4-3 to TRBJ2-2, with D perhaps matching TRBD1 or TRBD2 (5 bases each). The length of the CDR3 is 16 residues. V dropped 1 base and J dropped 6 bases, with 15 bases sitting between them. The germline gives CDR1 LGHNA, CDR2 YSLEER.

About this clonotype: A much more abundant neighbour one base away suggests this may be a read error. The chain couples TRBV12-3 or TRBV12-4 to TRBJ1-5, with D unresolved. This CDR3 is 14 amino acids long. This CDR3 is CASRESESNQPQNF. As DNA, the CDR3 is TGTGCCAGCAGAGAGAGTGAGAGCAATCAGCCCCAGAATTTT.

The chain has TRBV7-8 and TRBJ2-1; 15 bases match TRBD2. The CDR3 extends over 18 amino acids. The V gene end was trimmed by 5 bases and the J gene end by 0 bases; junction bases not matched to a gene: 5. CDR1 and CDR2 (germline): SGHVS, FQNEAQ. CDR3 amino acids: CASSPGTSGGSSYNEQFF. CDR3 coding DNA: TGTGCCAGCAGCCCCGGGACTAGCGGGGGGAGCTCCTACAATGAGCAGTTCTTC.

Worth noting for this clonotype: This may stem from a read error, because a much larger clone lies one nucleotide away. The chain carries TRBV12-3 or TRBV12-4 and TRBJ2-7, with TRBD1 matching 8 bases. The CDR3 runs 14 residues. The DNA for the CDR3 is TGTGCCAGCTGTTTAGGGACAGGACGGTCCGAGCAGTACTTC. This sequence encodes CASCLGTGRSEQYF.

This clonotype occurred once. This could be a read error, since a much larger clone is one nucleotide away. The V gene is TRBV6-2 or TRBV6-3, the J gene TRBJ2-7; D is unclear. In germline, CDR1 is MNHEY, CDR2 SVGEGT. The CDR3 loop spans 14 amino acids. The CDR3 coding sequence is TGTGCCAGCAGTTACTCGAGTGACTCCTACGAGCTGTACTTC. It is translated as CASSYSSDSYELYF.

Notes on this clonotype: One junction end does not reproduce the germline sequence, and a read error may be involved. The chain recombines TRBV29-1 with TRBJ2-3; D perhaps matches TRBD1 (6 bases). CDR3 size: 14 residues. Germline V gene data show CDR1 as SQVTM and CDR2 as ANQGSEA. The CDR3 protein is CSVGPGQATGTQYF. The CDR3 bases are TGCAGCGTGGGCCCGGGCCAGGCGACAGGTACGCAGTATTTT.

The rearrangement links TRBV11-2 to TRBJ2-6; D is undetermined. This CDR3 is 12 amino acids long. CDR1 is SGHAT and CDR2 is FQNNGV in the germline V gene. Trimming pared 4 bases from V and 2 bases from J, leaving 0 bases between. The CDR3 DNA reads as TGTGCCAGCAGCTCTGGGGCCAACGTCCTGACTTTC. This encodes CASSSGANVLTF.

Notes on this clonotype: A read error may produce the germline difference seen at one junction end. The chain employs TRBV11-2 and TRBJ2-7, with 8 bases matching TRBD2. Germline assignment: CDR1 SGHAT and CDR2 FQNNGV. CDR3 length equals 13 residues. The CDR3 bases are TGTGCCAGCAGGCGGGGGGTCTCCTACGTGCAGTATTTC. Translation gives CASRRGVSYVQYF.

The sample holds one count of this clonotype. A read error may explain this, as a much larger clone is one base away. The genes are TRBV10-3 and TRBJ2-5; TRBD1 aligns across 7 bases. The J call may be mistaken, given a closer DNA end match to TRBJ2-7. CDR1 and CDR2 (germline): ENHRY, SYGVKD. The CDR3 is 13 amino acids. CDR3 protein: CAIRNRGSYEQYF. The DNA for the CDR3 is TGTGCCATCAGGAACAGGGGTTCCTACGAGCAGTACTTC.

Comment on this clonotype: This may be a read error: a much more frequent sequence differs by one nucleotide. The chain uses TRBV6-5 and TRBJ1-1, with 8 bases matching TRBD1. Germline CDR1 and CDR2: MNHEY and SVGAGI. This CDR3 contains 13 residues. The CDR3 is CPSSRTGIPEAFF. CDR3 bases: TGTCCCAGCAGCCGGACAGGGATCCCTGAAGCTTTCTTT.

This clonotype appeared a few times. This chain joins TRBV5-5 and TRBJ2-1; 8 bases are shared with TRBD1. Unmatched junction bases numbered 11, after V lost 5 bases and J lost 7 bases. Germline V gene sequence: CDR1 SGHKS, CDR2 YYEKEE (reference sequence). CDR3 size: 15 residues. The CDR3 is CASSLRTGKANEQFF. The CDR3 nucleotides are TGTGCCAGCAGTTTAAGGACAGGGAAGGCAAATGAGCAGTTCTTC.